The rows below give T cell receptor beta chains drawn from one sample of a study of T cells after posttransplantation cyclophosphamide. TCRdb's table, derived via immunoSEQ multiplex PCR, lists solely in-frame clones and lacks some. The sample comprises more than 60,000 clones, around 93% of which are singletons, and about 3% rests with the top ten. Sample: PBMCs. These receptors all come from a woman aged 25-40 years in good health and a related stem cell transplant donor. CDR3s include the opening cysteine and the closing phenylalanine or tryptophan. A D gene is named only where the DNA matches it firmly. Where a row states a size, it is once, few, many or the class of an expanded clone; other rows omit it.

clone size	V gene	J gene	D gene	CDR3 DNA	CDR3 protein
.	TRBV15	TRBJ2-7	.	TGTGCCACCAGCAGAGCCTTAGACGGCCCCGAGCAGTACTTC	CATSRALDGPEQYF
.	TRBV6-6	TRBJ1-2	TRBD1	TGTGCCGCGCAAGGGGTAGGGGGCCTTATTGGGTATGGCTACACCTTC	CAAQGVGGLIGYGYTF
.	TRBV11-2	TRBJ2-7	.	TGTGCCAGCAGCCCTTCTCCGGGACAAACCTACGAGCAGTACTTC	CASSPSPGQTYEQYF
.	TRBV28	TRBJ2-7	TRBD1	TGTGCCAGCAGTTTATCCGGGACAGGTGGGGGTCTGCAGTACTTC	CASSLSGTGGGLQYF
.	TRBV6-1	TRBJ1-1	TRBD1	TGTGCCAGCGGGCTGGGACAGGGGGACCTCACTGAAGCTTTCTTT	CASGLGQGDLTEAFF
.	TRBV6-1	TRBJ2-2	.	TGTGCCAGCGGTTGGACAGTGAACACCGGGGAGCTGTTTTTT	CASGWTVNTGELFF
.	TRBV5-1	TRBJ1-1	.	TGCGCCAGCAGCTCCGGGGGGGGAATAAACACTGAAGCTTTCTTT	CASSSGGGINTEAFF
.	TRBV5-1	TRBJ2-7	.	TGCGCCAGCAGCTTGGTTGTGGACTCCTACGAGCAGTACTTC	CASSLVVDSYEQYF
.	TRBV4-1	TRBJ2-3	TRBD1	TGCGCCAGCAGCCATGGGGGACAGGGGAAAGATACGCAGTATTTT	CASSHGGQGKDTQYF
.	TRBV7-2	TRBJ2-7	TRBD1	TGTGCCAGCAGCTCCTACAGGGGTGAGCAGTACTTC	CASSSYRGEQYF
.	TRBV5-1	TRBJ2-1	.	TGCGCCAGCAGCTTGGGATCTTACAATGAGCAGTTCTTC	CASSLGSYNEQFF
.	TRBV7-2	TRBJ1-6	TRBD1	TGTGCCAGCAGCCTGACAGGGGATTCACCCCTCCACTTT	CASSLTGDSPLHF
.	TRBV19	TRBJ2-3	.	TGTGCCAGTAGTATTTTCCAGGGGAGGACAGATACGCAGTATTTT	CASSIFQGRTDTQYF
once	TRBV19	TRBJ2-5	.	TGTGCCAGTAGTATAGGGGGAGGACAAGAGACCCAGTACTTC	CASSIGGGQETQYF
.	TRBV18	TRBJ2-7	.	TGTGCCAGCTCCCCGATGGCAGGGGAATACGAGCAGTACTTC	CASSPMAGEYEQYF
.	TRBV5-1	TRBJ2-1	TRBD2	TGCGCCAGCAGCTCGAGCGGGGGGGCTCAAAATGAGCAGTTCTTC	CASSSSGGAQNEQFF
.	TRBV7-2	TRBJ2-3	TRBD2	TGTGCCAGCAGCTTAGCGACCCTAGCGGGGGGTCGCACAGATACGCAGTATTTT	CASSLATLAGGRTDTQYF
.	TRBV7-9	TRBJ1-1	.	TGTGCCAGCAGACACGTAGTTAACACTGAAGCTTTCTTT	CASRHVVNTEAFF
.	TRBV13	TRBJ1-2	.	TGTGCCAGCAGCTTAGGAGGGGAGGGGCGCTACACCTTC	CASSLGGEGRYTF
.	TRBV10-3	TRBJ1-5	.	TGTGCCATCAGTGAGTCCGGGCAGGGCGAGACCCAGCATTTT	CAISESGQGETQHF
.	TRBV7-2	TRBJ2-7	TRBD1	TGTGCCAGCAGCTTAGCGACAGGGGATATCTCCGAGCAGTACTTC	CASSLATGDISEQYF
.	TRBV30	TRBJ1-4	.	TGTGCCTGGAGCGCCGGGGCGAGGGGTGAAAAACTGTTTTTT	CAWSAGARGEKLFF
.	TRBV14	TRBJ1-2	.	TGTGCCAGCAGCCAAGATTGGGGTAGAGGCTACACCTTC	CASSQDWGRGYTF